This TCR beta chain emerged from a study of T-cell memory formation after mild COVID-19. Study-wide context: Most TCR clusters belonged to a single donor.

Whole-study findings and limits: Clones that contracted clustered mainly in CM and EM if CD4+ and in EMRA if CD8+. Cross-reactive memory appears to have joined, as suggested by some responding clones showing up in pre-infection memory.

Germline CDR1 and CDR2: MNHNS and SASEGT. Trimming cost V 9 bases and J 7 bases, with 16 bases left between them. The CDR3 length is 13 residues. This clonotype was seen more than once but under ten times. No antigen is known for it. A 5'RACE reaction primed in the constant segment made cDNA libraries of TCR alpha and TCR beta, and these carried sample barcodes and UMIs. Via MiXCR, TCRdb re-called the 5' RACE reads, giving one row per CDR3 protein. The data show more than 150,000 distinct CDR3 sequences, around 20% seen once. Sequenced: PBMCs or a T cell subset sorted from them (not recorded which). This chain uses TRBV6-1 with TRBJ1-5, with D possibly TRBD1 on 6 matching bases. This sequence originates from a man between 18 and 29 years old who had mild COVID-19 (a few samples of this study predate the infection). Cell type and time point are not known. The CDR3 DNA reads TGTGCCAGTGAAGGAGGGGGTCGGCAGCCCCAGCATTTT. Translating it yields CASEGGGRQPQHF.